The clone carrying this T cell receptor (beta chain) was observed once. Its antigen is undetermined. The data were obtained in a study of CD8 T cell repertoires and HIV-1 epitope variants. Study context: Separate wells received one of Twenty-five Gag or Nef variant peptides. Regarding the study as a whole: The assay identified only TCR beta chains of antigen-proliferating T cells. No clonotypes responded to the TAALDMSHF plasma variant; about 5 recognized KF9, one HW9.

TCRdb keeps only in-frame clones here, not all; method: immunoSEQ multiplex PCR. Of 5,200 or so clones in the sample, around 60% were seen once. CDR1 is MDHEN and CDR2 is SYDVKM in the germline V gene. This CDR3 has 15 amino acids. V shed 6 bases and J shed 4 bases, with 16 bases lying between them. The J gene is TRBJ2-1, the V gene TRBV28; D is possibly TRBD1 (5 bases). The clonotype comes from a male donor with HIV. Material: cultured CD8+ T cells derived from PBMCs. CDR3 DNA sequence: TGTGCCAGCAGACCTAGACAGCCTGATTACAATGAGCAGTTCTTC. Protein product: CASRPRQPDYNEQFF.